This T cell receptor beta chain came from a study of tumor-infiltrating lymphocytes in primary liver carcinoma. This CDR3 has 14 amino acids. V was clipped by 5 bases and J by 16 bases; unmatched bases: 13. Germline V gene data show CDR1 as DFQATT and CDR2 as SNEGSKA (reference sequence). Extraction of RNA together with DNA used 20-30 mg of unsorted bulk tissue. Primary liver carcinoma, confirmed by histopathology, was surgically resected. Separate regions, five per tumor, were sampled. Study-wide results and caveats: A significantly higher top-250-clone fraction was recorded for tumors than for blood (p = 0.039).

From approximately 500 ng total RNA, TCR beta cDNA was generated with a primer in the constant region. Sequencing libraries for TCR beta derived from three nested multiplex PCR rounds that used slightly modified ARM-PCR. The opening two PCR rounds, about 11 cycles each, paired TRBV1-TRBV30 forward primers with a C-beta reverse primer. In TCRdb, the multiplex PCR reads were re-called with MiXCR into one record per CDR3 protein. The sample holds tens of thousands of distinct CDR3 sequences; about three quarters are singletons and the top ten take over 15%. This clonotype came up many times. No antigen is known for it.

Sequences were obtained from liver tumor tissue from sampling region 2. Subset in this sample: tumor region T2, inferior pole. The rearrangement joins TRBV20-1 to TRBJ2-1; TRBD2 agrees at 14 bases. The receptor's source is a man aged 40-55 years with primary liver carcinoma and hepatitis B virus infection. CDR3 in DNA: TGCAGTGCTCCCCTTAAACCGGGACTAGCGGGAGTATTCTTC. Protein: CSAPLKPGLAGVFF.